This T cell receptor (beta chain) originates from a study of cytomegalovirus exposure and HLA in healthy donors. Vbeta (60) and Jbeta (13) primers were used in the PCR. Libraries were prepared by immunoSEQ multiplex PCR; TCRdb keeps only in-frame clonotypes and omits some of them. The sample has over 100,000 clones; 70% to 85% are singletons. Study-wide results and caveats: Across donors, presence/absence analyses took sequencing depth to be roughly uniform. Prior analysis indicated that the majority of TCR beta V segments exhibited productivity approximately 87% or approximately 30% of the time. Later analysis showed most CMV-associated TCR beta chains appearing HLA-restricted.

Comment on this clone: The antigen is undetermined. The junction departs from the called germline gene at one end, perhaps through a read error.

Germline V gene sequence: CDR1 SSHAT, CDR2 FNYEAQ (reference sequence). This CDR3 spans 13 amino acids. Sequencing input: PBMCs. The genes are TRBV7-7 and TRBJ2-3; no clear D. This sequence originates from a woman aged 18-29 years in good health and CMV-seropositive. The CDR3 sequence: CASSRWLADTQYF. The CDR3 nucleotides are TGTGCTAGCAGTCGGTGGTTAGCAGATACGCAGTATTTT.